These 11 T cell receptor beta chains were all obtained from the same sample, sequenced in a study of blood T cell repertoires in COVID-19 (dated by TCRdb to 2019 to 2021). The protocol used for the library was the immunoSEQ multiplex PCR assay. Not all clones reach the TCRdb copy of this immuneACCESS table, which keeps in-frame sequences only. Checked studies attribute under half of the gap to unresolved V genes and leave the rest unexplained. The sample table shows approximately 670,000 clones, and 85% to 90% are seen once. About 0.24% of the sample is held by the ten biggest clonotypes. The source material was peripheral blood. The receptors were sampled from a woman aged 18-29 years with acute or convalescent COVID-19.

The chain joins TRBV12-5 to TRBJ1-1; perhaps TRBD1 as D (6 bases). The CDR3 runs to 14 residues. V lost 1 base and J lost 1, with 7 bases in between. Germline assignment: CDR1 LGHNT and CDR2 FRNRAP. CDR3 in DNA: TGTGCTAGTGGTTTGGGGACAGAGAACACTGAAGCTTTCTTT. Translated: CASGLGTENTEAFF. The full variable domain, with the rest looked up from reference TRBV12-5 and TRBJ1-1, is DARVTQTPRHKVTEMGQEVTMRCQPILGHNTVFWYRQTMMQGLELLAYFRNRAPLDDSGMPKDRFSAEMPDATLATLKIQPSEPRDSAVYFCASGLGTENTEAFFGQGTRLTVV.

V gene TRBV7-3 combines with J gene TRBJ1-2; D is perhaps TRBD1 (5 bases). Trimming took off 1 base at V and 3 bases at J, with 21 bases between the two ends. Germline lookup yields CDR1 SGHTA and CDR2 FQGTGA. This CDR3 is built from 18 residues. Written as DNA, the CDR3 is TGTGCCAGCAGCTTAATCGGGGGACCTTCATCCTACTACTATGGCTACACCTTC. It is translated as CASSLIGGPSSYYYGYTF.

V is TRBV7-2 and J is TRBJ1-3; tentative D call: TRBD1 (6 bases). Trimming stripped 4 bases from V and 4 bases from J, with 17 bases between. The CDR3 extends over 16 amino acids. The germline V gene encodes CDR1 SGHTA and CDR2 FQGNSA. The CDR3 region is CASSSTTGTSGNTIYF. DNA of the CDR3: TGTGCCAGCAGCTCCACAACCGGGACATCAGGAAACACCATATATTTT.

The CDR3 DNA sequence: TGTGCCAGCAGCCCAGGACAGGGAGGGGGTTACGAGCAGTACTTC. It yields the protein CASSPGQGGGYEQYF. J is TRBJ2-7 and V is TRBV7-6, with D maybe TRBD1 (8 bases). Germline CDR1 SGHVS, CDR2 FNYEAQ. V was trimmed by 5 bases and J by 4 bases, leaving 18 bases between them. The CDR3 covers 15 residues. Drawing the rest from reference TRBV7-6 and TRBJ2-7, the complete variable domain is GAGVSQSPRYKVTKRGQDVALRCDPISGHVSLYWYRQALGQGPEFLTYFNYEAQQDKSGLPNDRFSAERPEGSISTLTIQRTEQRDSAMYRCASSPGQGGGYEQYFGPGTRLTVT.

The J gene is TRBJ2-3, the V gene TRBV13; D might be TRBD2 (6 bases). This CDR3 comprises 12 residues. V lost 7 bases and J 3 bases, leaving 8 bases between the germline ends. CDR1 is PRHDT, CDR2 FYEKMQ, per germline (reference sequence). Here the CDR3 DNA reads TGTGCCAGCACCGGGGGAACAGATACGCAGTATTTT. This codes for CASTGGTDTQYF. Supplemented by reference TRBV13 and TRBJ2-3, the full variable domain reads AAGVIQSPRHLIKEKRETATLKCYPIPRHDTVYWYQQGPGQDPQFLISFYEKMQSDKGSIPDRFSAQQFSDYHSELNMSSLELGDSALYFCASTGGTDTQYFGPGTRLTVL.

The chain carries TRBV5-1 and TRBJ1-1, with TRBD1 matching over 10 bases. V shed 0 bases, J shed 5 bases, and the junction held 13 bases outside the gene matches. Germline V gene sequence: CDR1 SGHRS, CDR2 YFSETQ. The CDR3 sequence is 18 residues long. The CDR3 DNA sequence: TGCGCCAGCAGCTTGGTACGGTTCCGGGACAGGGGAACAACTGAAGCTTTCTTT. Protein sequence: CASSLVRFRDRGTTEAFF. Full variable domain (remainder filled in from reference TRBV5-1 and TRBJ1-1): KAGVTQTPRYLIKTRGQQVTLSCSPISGHRSVSWYQQTPGQGLQFLFEYFSETQRNKGNFPGRFSGRQFSNSRSEMNVSTLELGDSALYLCASSLVRFRDRGTTEAFFGQGTRLTVV.

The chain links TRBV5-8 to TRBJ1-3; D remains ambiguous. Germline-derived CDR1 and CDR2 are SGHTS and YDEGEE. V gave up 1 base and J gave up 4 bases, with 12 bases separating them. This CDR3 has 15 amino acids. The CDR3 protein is CASSLQKEWGNTIYF. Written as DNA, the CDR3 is TGTGCCAGCAGCTTGCAAAAAGAGTGGGGAAACACCATATATTTT.

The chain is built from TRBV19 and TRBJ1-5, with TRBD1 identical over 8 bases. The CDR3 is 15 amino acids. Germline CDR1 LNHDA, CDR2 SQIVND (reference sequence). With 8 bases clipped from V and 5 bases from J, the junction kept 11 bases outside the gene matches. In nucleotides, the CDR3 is TGTGCCAGTTCAAAGGACAGGGCGGGCGATCAGCCCCAGCATTTT. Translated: CASSKDRAGDQPQHF. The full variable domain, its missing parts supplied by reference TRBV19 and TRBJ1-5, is DGGITQSPKYLFRKEGQNVTLSCEQNLNHDAMYWYRQDPGQGLRLIYYSQIVNDFQKGDIAEGYSVSREKKESFPLTVTSAQKNPTAFYLCASSKDRAGDQPQHFGDGTRLSIL.

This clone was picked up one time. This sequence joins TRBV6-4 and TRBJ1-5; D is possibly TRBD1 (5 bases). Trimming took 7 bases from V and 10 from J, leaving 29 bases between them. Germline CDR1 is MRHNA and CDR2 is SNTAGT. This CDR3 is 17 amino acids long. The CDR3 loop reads CASTPGPQGRRVGPQHF. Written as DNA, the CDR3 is TGTGCCAGCACCCCAGGGCCTCAGGGCCGTCGGGTTGGACCCCAGCATTTT.

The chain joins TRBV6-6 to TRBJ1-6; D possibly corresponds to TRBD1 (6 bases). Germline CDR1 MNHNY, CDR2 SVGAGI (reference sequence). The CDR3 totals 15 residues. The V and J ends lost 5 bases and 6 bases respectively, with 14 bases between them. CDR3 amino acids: CASSKNRVGNSPLHF. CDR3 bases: TGTGCCAGCAGTAAAAACAGGGTTGGTAATTCACCCCTCCACTTT.

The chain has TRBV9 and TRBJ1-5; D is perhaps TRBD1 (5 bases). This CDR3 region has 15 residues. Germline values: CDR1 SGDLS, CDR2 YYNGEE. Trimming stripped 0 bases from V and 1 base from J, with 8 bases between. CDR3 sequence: CASSVEGNSNQPQHF. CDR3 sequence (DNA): TGTGCCAGCAGCGTAGAGGGGAACAGCAATCAGCCCCAGCATTTT.